Shown below are 29 T cell receptor beta chains from a single sample sequenced in a study of T cells in Graves' hyperthyroidism and ophthalmopathy (dated by TCRdb to between 2018 and 2020). To prepare the library, multiplex PCR was applied. The reads were generated on an Illumina HiSeq 2000. The TCR beta CDR3 regions were amplified from RNA transcripts. A first-round RT-PCR of the TCR CDR3 used the HTBI primer set with the Qiagen OneStep RT-PCR kit. TCRdb reran the public reads through fastp at Q25 and MiXCR, keeping productive beta chains. Rows are unified per CDR3 protein, each entry keeping the most common DNA and genes. The sample has some 620,000 distinct CDR3 sequences on record, 15% to 20% of them singletons. Around 4% of the sample comes from the top ten. Sequenced input: blood. The receptors were sampled from a woman between 25 and 40 years old with Graves' hyperthyroidism.

The chain couples TRBV6-2 or TRBV6-3 to TRBJ1-5; TRBD1 aligns across 10 bases. The CDR3 runs 14 residues. V trimming: 6 bases; J trimming: 7 bases; junction bases outside the gene matches: 6. Germline V gives CDR1 MNHEY, CDR2 SVGEGT. CDR3 protein: CASSPRTGGQPQHF. In DNA, the CDR3 is TGTGCCAGCAGCCCTAGGACAGGGGGACAGCCCCAGCATTTT.

This clonotype has only a few counts. The chain joins TRBV6-1 to TRBJ2-1; D is unclear. V shed 6 bases and J shed 4 bases, with 13 bases lying between them. The CDR3 sequence is 14 residues long. Looked up from germline, CDR1 is MNHNS and CDR2 is SASEGT. This CDR3 reads CASRPTLRYNEQFF. CDR3 nucleotide sequence: TGTGCCAGCAGACCGACCCTTAGGTACAATGAGCAGTTCTTC.

Only a few counts were recorded for this clonotype. The chain uses TRBV19 and TRBJ1-1; no clear D. Germline V gene sequence: CDR1 LNHDA, CDR2 SQIVND (reference sequence). The germline V and J ends were trimmed by 7 bases and 5 bases, with 11 bases remaining between them. CDR3 length: 12 residues. This CDR3 reads CASILRGTEAFF. The CDR3 DNA is TGTGCCAGTATTCTTAGAGGTACTGAAGCTTTCTTT.

About this clonotype: This could be a read error, since a much larger clone is one nucleotide away. Written as DNA, the CDR3 is TGTGCCAGCCGAGGGGAGGGGAACACTGAAGCTTCCTTT. Its translation: CASRGEGNTEASF. V usage is TRBV7-3 and J usage is TRBJ1-1; D might be TRBD1 (5 bases). The CDR3 runs to 13 residues. CDR1 and CDR2 from the germline V gene are SGHTA and FQGTGA.

In this sample, this clonotype turned up many times. The chain uses TRBV28 and TRBJ2-3; TRBD2 matches 11 bases. With V trimmed by 4 bases and J by 2 bases, 2 bases remained unmatched. Per the germline V gene, CDR1 is MDHEN and CDR2 is SYDVKM. The CDR3 has 15 amino acids. The CDR3 region is CASSSLAGATDTQYF. CDR3 bases: TGTGCCAGCAGTTCACTAGCGGGAGCCACAGATACGCAGTATTTT. Full variable domain (outside the CDR3, taken from reference TRBV28 and TRBJ2-3): DVKVTQSSRYLVKRTGEKVFLECVQDMDHENMFWYRQDPGLGLRLIYFSYDVKMKEKGDIPEGYSVSREKKERFSLILESASTNQTSMYLCASSSLAGATDTQYFGPGTRLTVL.

This clonotype was counted between two and nine times. This chain uses TRBV20-1 with TRBJ2-7, with D possibly being TRBD1 (5 bases). Germline V CDR1 and CDR2: DFQATT, SNEGSKA (reference sequence). With 3 bases removed from V and 2 bases from J, the gap between germline ends came to 17 bases. The CDR3 totals 15 residues. DNA of the CDR3: TGCAGTGCTAGTGAGACAGTCGGCCGCCCCTACGAGCAGTACTTC. Translated, it gives CSASETVGRPYEQYF.

CDR3 nucleotides: TGCGCCAGCATTCAGACCCCGAACACCGGGGAGCTGTTTTTT. It is translated as CASIQTPNTGELFF. V is TRBV5-1 and J is TRBJ2-2; no clear D. The CDR3 has 14 residues. The germline gives CDR1 SGHRS, CDR2 YFSETQ. Trimming cost V 6 bases and J 0 bases, with 9 bases left between them.

This clonotype was seen repeatedly, ten times or more. The V call is TRBV7-2, the J call TRBJ1-3; possibly TRBD1 for D (5 bases). Trimming cost V 5 bases and J 1 base, with 12 bases left between them. The CDR3 loop spans 15 amino acids. Per germline, CDR1 SGHTA and CDR2 FQGNSA. Here the CDR3 reads CASSTRTQSGNTIYF. CDR3 DNA sequence: TGTGCCAGCAGCACCCGGACACAGTCTGGAAACACCATATATTTT.

As concerns this clonotype: This sequence may be a read error, since a much larger clone differs from it by one base. The chain employs TRBV24-1 and TRBJ2-1; 9 bases map to TRBD1. The CDR3 has 15 residues. CDR1 and CDR2 from the germline V gene are KGHDR and SFDVKD. The CDR3 coding sequence is TGTGCCACCAGTGTCCCGACAGGGGGTTACAATGAGCAGCTCTTC. It is translated as CATSVPTGGYNEQLF.

For this clonotype: Being one base from a much bigger clone, this may be a read error. The V gene is TRBV28, the J gene TRBJ2-2; 10 bases are a match to TRBD2. CDR3 length: 16 amino acids. Per the germline V gene, CDR1 is MDHEN and CDR2 is SYDVKM. The trim removed 6 bases at V and 4 bases at J, leaving 8 bases unmatched. The CDR3, as DNA: TGTGCCAGCAGACCCTTCCGGACTAGCGGCACCGGGGAGCTGTTTTTT. It codes for CASRPFRTSGTGELFF.

The rearrangement uses TRBV12-3 or TRBV12-4 and TRBJ2-3; D call uncertain. The CDR3 extends over 11 amino acids. V lost 8 bases, J lost 6 bases, and 9 bases lay in between. CDR3 sequence: CASLGIDTQYF. CDR3 sequence (DNA): TGTGCCAGCCTGGGCATTGATACGCAGTATTTT.

This clonotype was observed a few times. A single base separates this from a much larger clone, so it may be a read error. The CDR3 region is CASRYRSWNTEASF. The CDR3 DNA reads TGTGCCAGCAGGTACAGGAGCTGGAACACTGAAGCTTCCTTT. V usage is TRBV28 and J usage is TRBJ1-1; TRBD1 is a possible D gene (5 bases). CDR1 is MDHEN, CDR2 SYDVKM, per germline. The CDR3 covers 14 residues.

The gene calls are TRBV19 and TRBJ2-1; 7 positions agree with TRBD2. Unmatched junction bases numbered 10, after V lost 3 bases and J lost 5 bases. The germline gives CDR1 LNHDA, CDR2 SQIVND (reference sequence). CDR3 length equals 16 residues. CDR3 sequence: CASSMPTLAEHNEQFF. DNA of the CDR3: TGTGCCAGTAGTATGCCAACTCTAGCGGAGCACAATGAGCAGTTCTTC.

The table lists this clonotype with a few counts. The chain couples TRBV4-1 to TRBJ2-3; D call uncertain. CDR3 length equals 15 residues. Germline V gene lookup returns CDR1 MGHRA and CDR2 YSYEKL. V lost 0 bases, J lost 1 base, and 8 bases lay in between. In nucleotides, the CDR3 is TGCGCCAGCAGCCAAGATTGGGTGCGCACAGATACGCAGTATTTT. Residues: CASSQDWVRTDTQYF.

This clonotype was seen repeatedly, ten times or more. The J gene is TRBJ2-1, the V gene TRBV12-3 or TRBV12-4; no clear D. V gave up 3 bases and J gave up 6 bases, with 12 bases separating them. The CDR3 spans 14 residues. Here the CDR3 reads CASSFSRLRNEQFF. CDR3 bases: TGTGCCAGCAGTTTTTCGAGGTTGCGCAATGAGCAGTTCTTC.

This clonotype was counted many times. J is TRBJ2-5 and V is TRBV7-8; 8 bases are a match to TRBD1. Germline V gene data show CDR1 as SGHVS and CDR2 as FQNEAQ. The CDR3 is made up of 14 amino acids. The J segment lost 1 base and the V segment lost 5 bases, leaving 3 bases of the junction unmatched. The CDR3 region has the DNA TGTGCCAGCAGCAACGGACAGGGCCAAGAGACCCAGTACTTC. Its translation: CASSNGQGQETQYF.

This clonotype was seen a handful of times. This chain joins TRBV30 and TRBJ2-4; perhaps D is TRBD1 or TRBD2 (5 bases each). CDR3 length: 18 residues. V lost 5 bases to trimming and J lost 6 bases, with 29 bases between them. From germline, CDR1 is GTSNPN and CDR2 SVGIG (reference sequence). The CDR3 loop is CAWPHPPTRVPRGNIQYF. CDR3 nucleotides: TGTGCCTGGCCACACCCCCCTACTAGAGTACCTAGGGGAAACATTCAGTACTTC.

This clonotype was detected a few times. This rearrangement joins TRBV14 to TRBJ2-1; 7 bases map to TRBD2. Germline lookup yields CDR1 SGHDN and CDR2 FVKESK. The CDR3 extends over 14 amino acids. With V trimmed by 1 base and J by 5 bases, 2 bases remained unmatched. CDR3 sequence reads: CASSQGGRNNEQFF. In nucleotides, the CDR3 is TGTGCCAGCAGCCAAGGCGGGAGAAACAATGAGCAGTTCTTC. Drawing the rest from reference TRBV14 and TRBJ2-1, the complete variable domain is EAGVTQFPSHSVIEKGQTVTLRCDPISGHDNLYWYRRVMGKEIKFLLHFVKESKQDESGMPNNRFLAERTGGTYSTLKVQPAELEDSGVYFCASSQGGRNNEQFFGPGTRLTVL.

Turning to this clonotype: A much larger clone lies one base from this, so it may be a read error. The CDR3 sequence is CAWSRADREKLFF. The CDR3 DNA follows: TGTGCCTGGAGTAGGGCAGATCGTGAAAAACTGTTTTTT. This chain joins TRBV30 and TRBJ1-4; D uncertain. Trimming stripped 2 bases from V and 7 bases from J, with 11 bases between. The length of the CDR3 is 13 residues. In germline, CDR1 is GTSNPN, CDR2 SVGIG (reference sequence).

The chain couples TRBV29-1 to TRBJ2-6; tentatively, D is TRBD2 (5 bases). From germline, CDR1 is SQVTM and CDR2 ANQGSEA. This CDR3 comprises 16 residues. With 1 base removed from V and 0 bases from J, the gap between germline ends came to 10 bases. The CDR3 reads CSVEGRASSGANVLTF. As DNA, the CDR3 is TGCAGCGTTGAAGGGCGGGCCAGCTCTGGGGCCAACGTCCTGACTTTC.

The chain employs TRBV4-1 and TRBJ1-1; D may be TRBD1 (5 bases). V lost 0 bases and J lost 0, with 14 bases in between. Germline V gene lookup returns CDR1 MGHRA and CDR2 YSYEKL. The CDR3 length is 17 residues. CDR3 nucleotides: TGCGCCAGCAGCCAAGATCCCAGTGGGGGAGTGAACACTGAAGCTTTCTTT. Protein sequence: CASSQDPSGGVNTEAFF.

This chain connects TRBV20-1 to TRBJ2-2; no firm D call. There are 13 residues in the CDR3. Germline V lookup: CDR1 DFQATT, CDR2 SNEGSKA (reference sequence). With 3 bases removed from V and 3 bases from J, the gap between germline ends came to 8 bases. The CDR3 sequence is CSARRQDTGELFF. DNA for the CDR3: TGCAGTGCTAGGAGGCAGGACACCGGGGAGCTGTTTTTT.

In its sample, this clonotype was seen many times. V gene TRBV16 combines with J gene TRBJ2-7, with TRBD2 matching over 8 bases. V shed 0 bases and J 4 bases; nucleotides not matched to a gene: 2. Germline V gene data show CDR1 as KGHSY and CDR2 as FQNENV. The CDR3 contains 14 residues. The CDR3 DNA sequence: TGTGCCAGCAGCCAATCTAGCGGGGCGTACGAGCAGTACTTC. Its protein product is CASSQSSGAYEQYF.

This clonotype was recorded a few times. The J gene is TRBJ1-1, the V gene TRBV13, with 10 bases that match TRBD1. CDR1 is PRHDT and CDR2 is FYEKMQ in the germline V gene (reference sequence). Trimming at V came to 5 bases and at J to 10 bases, leaving 7 bases not matched to a gene. The CDR3 extends over 13 amino acids. The CDR3 DNA reads TGTGCCAGCAGCGTCGGACAGGGGGGACCAGCTTTCTTT. Translating gives CASSVGQGGPAFF.

This CDR3 is CSATPVGINSHEQYF. As DNA, the CDR3 is TGCAGTGCTACCCCCGTCGGGATTAATTCGCACGAGCAGTACTTC. The chain links TRBV20-1 to TRBJ2-7; D is perhaps TRBD2 (5 bases). Germline-derived CDR1 and CDR2 are DFQATT and SNEGSKA (reference sequence). The CDR3 runs 15 residues. Trimming pared 4 bases from V and 5 bases from J, leaving 21 bases between.

At least ten counts were recorded for this clonotype. The V gene is TRBV10-2, the J gene TRBJ1-5; D is possibly TRBD1 (5 bases). Trimming stripped 2 bases from V and 4 bases from J, with 18 bases between. The CDR3 length is 17 residues. Germline CDR1 reads WSHSY; CDR2 reads SAAADI. The CDR3 DNA follows: TGCGCCAGCAGTGAGCCTCTGTCGGTGGGGCTGAATCAGCCCCAGCATTTT. It encodes CASSEPLSVGLNQPQHF.

The rearrangement links TRBV11-2 to TRBJ2-2; TRBD1 aligns across 9 bases. Germline CDR1 and CDR2: SGHAT and FQNNGV. After removal of 5 bases from V and 4 bases from J, the junction contained 11 bases not matched to a gene. This CDR3 comprises 17 residues. CDR3 DNA sequence: TGTGCCAGCAGCCAAGGGAACAGGGGGCCTATCACCGGGGAGCTGTTTTTT. This encodes CASSQGNRGPITGELFF.

Ten or more counts support this clonotype. The J gene is TRBJ2-7, the V gene TRBV28, with TRBD2 as a possible D gene (6 bases). Trimming left V 6 bases short and J 0 bases short, with 21 bases between. The CDR3 totals 17 residues. Germline CDR1 MDHEN, CDR2 SYDVKM. The DNA of the CDR3 is TGTGCCAGCAGGCACCCCCTAGGACTACAAAGCTCCTACGAGCAGTACTTC. Residues: CASRHPLGLQSSYEQYF.

The chain links TRBV19 to TRBJ2-1; 9 nucleotides align to TRBD2. There are 14 residues in the CDR3. Germline lookup yields CDR1 LNHDA and CDR2 SQIVND (reference sequence). V lost 5 bases and J lost 5; bases outside the gene matches: 4. As DNA, the CDR3 is TGTGCCAGTAGTGTCTCTAGCGGGGACAATGAGCAGTTCTTC. Protein: CASSVSSGDNEQFF.